This record covers a single T cell receptor (beta chain). The target antigen is unknown. PCR amplification relied on 60 Vbeta primers (plus 13 Jbeta primers). TCRdb's table, derived via immunoSEQ multiplex PCR, lists solely in-frame clones and lacks some. The sample records about 130,000 clones, roughly 88% being singletons. The data were obtained in a study of cytomegalovirus exposure and HLA in healthy donors. Study-level findings and limits: Rare sequences made up most TCRs, while some public TCRs were found in many donors. An assumption of roughly uniform sequencing depth across donors underlay the presence/absence analyses. In a later analysis, DRB1 alleles had the most associated TCRs; HLA-C alleles the fewest.

The V segment lost 10 bases and the J segment 1 base; nucleotides outside the gene matches: 4. The CDR3 spans 13 residues. CDR1 and CDR2 (germline): ENHRY, SYGVKD. The clonotype originates from a boy under 18 in good health and CMV-seronegative. V usage is TRBV10-3 and J usage is TRBJ2-3; TRBD1 matches at 8 bases. The specimen was PBMCs. CDR3 DNA sequence: TGTGCCACATCGGACAGGGGCACAGATACGCAGTATTTT. It yields the protein CATSDRGTDTQYF.